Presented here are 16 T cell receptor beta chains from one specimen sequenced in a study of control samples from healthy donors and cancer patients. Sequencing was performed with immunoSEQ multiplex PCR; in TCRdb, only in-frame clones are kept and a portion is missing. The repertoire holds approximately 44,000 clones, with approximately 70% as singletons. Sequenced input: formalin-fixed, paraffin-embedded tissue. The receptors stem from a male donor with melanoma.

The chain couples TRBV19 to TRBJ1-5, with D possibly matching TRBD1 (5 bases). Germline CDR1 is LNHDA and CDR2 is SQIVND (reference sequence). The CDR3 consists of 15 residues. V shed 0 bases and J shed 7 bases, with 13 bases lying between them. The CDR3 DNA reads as TGTGCCAGTAGTATAGAGGTGGGGGAAGGCCAGCCCCAGCATTTT. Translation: CASSIEVGEGQPQHF.

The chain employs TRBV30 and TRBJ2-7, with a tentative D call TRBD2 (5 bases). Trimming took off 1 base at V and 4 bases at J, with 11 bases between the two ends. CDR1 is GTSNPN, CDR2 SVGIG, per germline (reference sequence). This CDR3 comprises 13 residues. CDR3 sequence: CAWSDGMRYEQYF. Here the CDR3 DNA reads TGTGCCTGGAGTGACGGGATGAGATACGAGCAGTACTTC.

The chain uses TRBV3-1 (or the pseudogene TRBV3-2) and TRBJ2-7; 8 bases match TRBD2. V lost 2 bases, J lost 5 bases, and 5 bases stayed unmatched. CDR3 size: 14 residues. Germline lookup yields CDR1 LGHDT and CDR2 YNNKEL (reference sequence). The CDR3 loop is CASSQPGGSDEQYF. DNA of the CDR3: TGTGCCAGCAGCCAACCGGGGGGGAGCGACGAGCAGTACTTC.

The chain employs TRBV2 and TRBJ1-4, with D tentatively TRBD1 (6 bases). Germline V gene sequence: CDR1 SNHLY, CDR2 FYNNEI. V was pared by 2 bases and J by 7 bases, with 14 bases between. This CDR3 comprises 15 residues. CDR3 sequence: CASSELAGAVEKLFF. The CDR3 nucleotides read TGTGCCAGCAGTGAATTGGCAGGGGCGGTTGAAAAACTGTTTTTT.

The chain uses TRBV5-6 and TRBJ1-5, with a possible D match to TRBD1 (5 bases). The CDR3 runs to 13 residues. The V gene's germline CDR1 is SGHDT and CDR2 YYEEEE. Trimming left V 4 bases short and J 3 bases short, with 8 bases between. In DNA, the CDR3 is TGTGCCAGCAGCCCTGGGGCCAATCAGCCCCAGCATTTT. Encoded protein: CASSPGANQPQHF.

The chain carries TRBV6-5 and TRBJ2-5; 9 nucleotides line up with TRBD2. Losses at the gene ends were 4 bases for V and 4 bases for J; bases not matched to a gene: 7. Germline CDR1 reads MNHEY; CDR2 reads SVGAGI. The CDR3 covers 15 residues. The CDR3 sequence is CASSFSGSSPETQYF. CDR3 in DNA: TGTGCCAGCAGTTTTAGCGGGAGTAGCCCAGAGACCCAGTACTTC.

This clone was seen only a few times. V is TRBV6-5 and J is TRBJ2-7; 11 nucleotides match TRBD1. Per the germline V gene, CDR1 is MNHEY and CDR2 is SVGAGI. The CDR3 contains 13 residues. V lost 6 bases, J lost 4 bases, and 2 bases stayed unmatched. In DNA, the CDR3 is TGTGCCAGCAGGGGGACAGGGGGGTACGAGCAGTACTTC. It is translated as CASRGTGGYEQYF.

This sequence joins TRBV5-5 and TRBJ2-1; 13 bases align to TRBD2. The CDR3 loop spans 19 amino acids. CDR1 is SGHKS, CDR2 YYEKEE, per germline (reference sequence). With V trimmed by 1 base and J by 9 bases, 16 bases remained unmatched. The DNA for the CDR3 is TGTGCCAGCAGCTTGCTTCTTTCCCCCGGACTAGCGGGAGCTAGTGAGCAGTTCTTC. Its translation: CASSLLLSPGLAGASEQFF.

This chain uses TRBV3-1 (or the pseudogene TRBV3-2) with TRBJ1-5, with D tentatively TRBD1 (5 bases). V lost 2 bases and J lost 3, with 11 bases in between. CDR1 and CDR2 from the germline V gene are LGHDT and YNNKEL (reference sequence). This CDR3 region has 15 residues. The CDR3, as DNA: TGTGCCAGCAGCCAACAGGGAGAGCTCAATCAGCCCCAGCATTTT. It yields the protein CASSQQGELNQPQHF.

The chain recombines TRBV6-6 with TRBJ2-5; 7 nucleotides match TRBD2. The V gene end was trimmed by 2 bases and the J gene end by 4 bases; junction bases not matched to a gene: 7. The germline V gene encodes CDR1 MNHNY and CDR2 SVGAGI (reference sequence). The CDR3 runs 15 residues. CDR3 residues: CASSYVGGEGETQYF. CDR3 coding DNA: TGTGCCAGCAGTTACGTGGGAGGGGAGGGAGAGACCCAGTACTTC.

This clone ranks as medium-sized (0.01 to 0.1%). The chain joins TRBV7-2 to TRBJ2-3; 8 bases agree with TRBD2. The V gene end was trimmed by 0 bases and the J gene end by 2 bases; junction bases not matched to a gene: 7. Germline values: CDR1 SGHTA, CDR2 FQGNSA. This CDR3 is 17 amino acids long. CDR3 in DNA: TGTGCCAGCAGCTTAGCGGGGTCGGGAGGGCCCACAGATACGCAGTATTTT. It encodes CASSLAGSGGPTDTQYF.

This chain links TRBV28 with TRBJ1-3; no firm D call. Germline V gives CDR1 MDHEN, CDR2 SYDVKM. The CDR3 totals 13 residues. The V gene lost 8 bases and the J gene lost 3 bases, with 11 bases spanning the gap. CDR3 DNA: TGTGCCAGCCGGAAGCCTGGTGGAAACACCATATATTTT. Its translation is CASRKPGGNTIYF. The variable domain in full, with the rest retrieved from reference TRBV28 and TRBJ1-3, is DVKVTQSSRYLVKRTGEKVFLECVQDMDHENMFWYRQDPGLGLRLIYFSYDVKMKEKGDIPEGYSVSREKKERFSLILESASTNQTSMYLCASRKPGGNTIYFGEGSWLTVV.

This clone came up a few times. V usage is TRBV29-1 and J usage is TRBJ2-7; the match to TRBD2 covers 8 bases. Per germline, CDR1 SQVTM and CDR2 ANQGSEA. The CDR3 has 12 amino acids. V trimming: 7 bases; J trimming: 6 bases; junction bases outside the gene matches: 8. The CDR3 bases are TGCAGCGCCCGGACTAGCTATGGCGAGCAGTACTTC. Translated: CSARTSYGEQYF.

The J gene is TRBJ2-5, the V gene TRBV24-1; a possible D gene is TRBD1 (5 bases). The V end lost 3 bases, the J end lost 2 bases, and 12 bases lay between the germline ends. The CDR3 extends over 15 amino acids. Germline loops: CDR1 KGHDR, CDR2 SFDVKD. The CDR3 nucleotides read TGTGCCACCAGTGATCAAGGGGCAATACAAGAGACCCAGTACTTC. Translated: CATSDQGAIQETQYF.

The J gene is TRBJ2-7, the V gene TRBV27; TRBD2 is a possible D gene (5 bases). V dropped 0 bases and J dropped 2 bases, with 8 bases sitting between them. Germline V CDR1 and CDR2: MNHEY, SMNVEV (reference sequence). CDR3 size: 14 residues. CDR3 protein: CASSLSMRAYEQYF. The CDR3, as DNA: TGTGCCAGCAGTTTATCGATGAGGGCCTACGAGCAGTACTTC.

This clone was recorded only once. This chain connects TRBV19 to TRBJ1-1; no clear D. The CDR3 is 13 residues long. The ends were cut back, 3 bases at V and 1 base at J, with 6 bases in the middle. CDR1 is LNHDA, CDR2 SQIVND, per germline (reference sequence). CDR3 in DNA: TGTGCCAGTAGTATCGTCGCGAACACTGAAGCTTTCTTT. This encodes CASSIVANTEAFF.